Listed below are T cell receptor beta chains from one sample, sequenced in a study of shared clonotypes between healthy human individuals. Sequencing was performed with immunoSEQ multiplex PCR; in TCRdb, only in-frame clones are kept and a portion is missing. The repertoire consists of about 2.1 million clones, with 85% to 95% occurring once and the leading ten covering roughly 1.7%. Specimen: naive CD8+ T cells from PBMCs. Receptors originate from a young man in good health. Some clones in this sample may be carry-over from other donors' samples. Each CDR3 is given with its conserved first and last residue. Each record gives: V gene, CDR3 protein.

TRBV5-4 CASSLGQGMNEQFF
TRBV7-2 CARVDQGAGELFF
TRBV9 CASSVGAARETQYF
TRBV19 CASSIAGTAYEQYF
TRBV27 CASSLQGTGELFF
TRBV6-1 CASSEVGSYEQYF
TRBV7-6 CASSLVKPTGELFF
TRBV27 CASSLSSRAYEQYF
TRBV7-9 CASTLLLGQGDEQYF
TRBV9 CASSPGLQGANQPQHF
TRBV9 CASSPATVNVEAGNTIYF
TRBV7-9 CASSLPDTQYF
TRBV7-9 CASSLGTSGRSEQYF
TRBV21-1 CASSKGRGPENQPQHF
TRBV29-1 CSVEVGGASNQPQHF
TRBV10-2 CASSESRLSYNEQFF
TRBV2 CASSEERAVNEKLFF
TRBV5-1 CASSLTGFGTDTQYF
TRBV6-5 CASSPRGQGAGGQYF
TRBV27 CASSTGTASYNEQFF
TRBV4-2 CASSQQGPGNTIYF
TRBV27 CASSWGGALNEQFF
TRBV7-9 CASRLGGHLGTDTQYF
TRBV13 CASSPTRQGSMDEQYF
TRBV9 CASSVDPTSRQGRTSGSKPDTQYF
TRBV28 CASSSPGTGFYEQYF
TRBV18 CASSPTITGEEQYF
TRBV6-5 CASSYTERDEQFF
TRBV20-1 CSARAWYEQYF
TRBV13 CASSEDRGTNYGYTF
TRBV5-8 CASSSGSGRAAGDTQYF
TRBV28 CASSPQPGGWEQYF
TRBV28 CASIGRESMNTEAFF
TRBV27 CASSLIGASTDTQYF
TRBV18 CASSYPTLAGVYYNEQFF
TRBV11-2 CASSLVGAGELFF
TRBV27 CASSPMRGADTQYF
TRBV11-2 CASSFGSPYEQYF
TRBV4-1 CASSQDRIASGGAYEQYF
TRBV9 CASSDSTGSLYGYTF
TRBV6-1 CASSEVFGAVNTEAFF
TRBV4-1 CASSQGRRDLAGHEQYF
TRBV7-3 CASSLAGVGNNEQFF
TRBV19 CASRASGYTF
TRBV5-4 CASSFGQTIHTF
TRBV28 CASSSRGGMNTEAFF
TRBV29-1 CSVGTSGAYEQYF
TRBV4-3 CASSPPPRGFDYNEQFF